This T cell receptor (beta chain) comes out of a study of blood T cell repertoires in COVID-19. Clones were read by immunoSEQ multiplex PCR, and TCRdb kept only the in-frame ones, dropping some. This sample has tens of thousands of clones; more than 65% occur once, and the top ten carry approximately 10%. V lost 2 bases and J 1 base, leaving 14 bases between the germline ends. CDR3 size: 16 residues. In germline, CDR1 is SGHVS, CDR2 FQNEAQ. The sequenced sample consisted of peripheral blood. This sequence joins TRBV7-8 and TRBJ1-2; tentatively, D is TRBD1 (5 bases). This receptor was obtained from a man between 65 and 85 years old with acute or convalescent COVID-19. CDR3 coding DNA: TGTGCCAGCAGCTTAAAAAGGGGCGGCTATAACTATGGCTACACCTTC. Protein product: CASSLKRGGYNYGYTF.